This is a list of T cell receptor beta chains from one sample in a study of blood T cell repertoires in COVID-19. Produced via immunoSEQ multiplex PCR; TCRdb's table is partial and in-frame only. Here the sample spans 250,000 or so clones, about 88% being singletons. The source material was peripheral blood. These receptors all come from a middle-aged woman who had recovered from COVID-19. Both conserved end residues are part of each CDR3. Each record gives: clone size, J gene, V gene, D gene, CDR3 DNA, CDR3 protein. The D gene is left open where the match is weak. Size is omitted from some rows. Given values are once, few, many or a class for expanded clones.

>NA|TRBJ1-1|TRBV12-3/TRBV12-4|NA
TGTGCCAGCACCAGCCAGGTAGCTGAAGCTTTCTTT
CASTSQVAEAFF
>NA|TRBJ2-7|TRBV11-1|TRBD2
TGTGCCAGCAGCATAGGGAGCGGGAGGTACGAGCAGTACTTC
CASSIGSGRYEQYF
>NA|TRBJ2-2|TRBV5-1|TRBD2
TGCGCCAGCAGCTTGGTAGCGGGAGGGGGATCGAACACCGGGGAGCTGTTTTTT
CASSLVAGGGSNTGELFF
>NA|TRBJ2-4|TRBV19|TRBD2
TGTGCCAGTAGTATCCCTAGCGGGGGGGCCAAAAACATTCAGTACTTC
CASSIPSGGAKNIQYF
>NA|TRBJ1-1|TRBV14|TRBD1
TGTGCCAGCAGCCAAGAAGGACAGGGGCGCACTGAAGCTTTCTTT
CASSQEGQGRTEAFF
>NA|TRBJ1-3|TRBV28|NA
TGTGCCAGCAGTTCCGCGGCCTCTGGAAACACCATATATTTT
CASSSAASGNTIYF
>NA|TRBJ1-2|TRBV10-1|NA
TGCGCCAGCTCAATGACAGGCGAGAATGGCTACACCTTC
CASSMTGENGYTF
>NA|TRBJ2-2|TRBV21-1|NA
TGTGCCAGCAGCAAAAAGAAAGAGGGGACAGGGGAGCAGGTTATCGGGGAGCTGTTTTTT
CASSKKKEGTGEQVIGELFF
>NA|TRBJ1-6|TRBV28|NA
TGTGCCAGCACTACCCCCCAACAGGGATCGGCTTCACCCCTCCACTTT
CASTTPQQGSASPLHF
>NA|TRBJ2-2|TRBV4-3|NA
TGCGCCAGCAGCCAAGATCTAGGGCTAGCCAACACCGGGGAGCTGTTTTTT
CASSQDLGLANTGELFF
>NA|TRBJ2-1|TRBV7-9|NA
TGTGCCAGCAGCTTAGCGGCCGGGGTAAATGAGCAGTTCTTC
CASSLAAGVNEQFF
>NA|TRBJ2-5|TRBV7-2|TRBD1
TGTGCCAGCAGCTGGGGACAGGGGCAGGAGACCCAGTACTTC
CASSWGQGQETQYF
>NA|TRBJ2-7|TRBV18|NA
TGTGCCAGCTCATCGAGGGGGAGCGAGCAGTACTTC
CASSSRGSEQYF
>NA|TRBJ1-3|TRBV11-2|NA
TGTGCCAGCAGCTCCCCCCGACAGGTCTCCGCCATATATTTT
CASSSPRQVSAIYF
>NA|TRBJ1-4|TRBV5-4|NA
TGTGCCAGCAGCGTGACAGGAGTTGAAAAACTGTTTTTT
CASSVTGVEKLFF
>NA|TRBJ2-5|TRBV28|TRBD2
TGTGCCAGCAGTTTACGTCTAGCGGGGGCAGGAGAGACCCAGTACTTC
CASSLRLAGAGETQYF
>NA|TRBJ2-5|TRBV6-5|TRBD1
TGTGCCAGCAGATCACAACAGGGGAATAGGGAGACCCAGTACTTC
CASRSQQGNRETQYF
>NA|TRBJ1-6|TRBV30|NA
TGTGCCTGGGCCGGGACTAATAATTCACCCCTCCACTTT
CAWAGTNNSPLHF
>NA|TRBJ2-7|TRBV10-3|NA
TGTGCCATCAGTGAACAGTCCTACGAGCAGTACTTC
CAISEQSYEQYF
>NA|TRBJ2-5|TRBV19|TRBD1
TGTGCCAGTAGGGGACAGGGTGGGGAGACCCAGTACTTC
CASRGQGGETQYF
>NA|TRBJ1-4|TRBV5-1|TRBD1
TGCGCCAGCAGCGTAGGACAGGGTCAAGAAAAACTGTTTTTT
CASSVGQGQEKLFF
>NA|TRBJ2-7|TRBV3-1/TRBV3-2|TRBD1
TGTGCCAGTCGGCAGGGGGCATACGAGCAGTACTTC
CASRQGAYEQYF
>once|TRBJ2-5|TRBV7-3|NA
TGTGCCAGCAGCTTAGTGGAGGGAGAGACCCAGTACTTC
CASSLVEGETQYF
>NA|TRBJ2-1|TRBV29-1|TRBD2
TGCACCTTAACTAGCGGGTCTTACAATGAGCAGTTCTTC
CTLTSGSYNEQFF
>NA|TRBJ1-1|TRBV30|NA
TGTGCCTGGAGTTTGGGCATGAACACTGAAGCTTTCTTT
CAWSLGMNTEAFF
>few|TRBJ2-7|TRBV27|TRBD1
TGTGCCAGCCGGTCGGACAGGGGGCTCAACGAGCAGTACTTC
CASRSDRGLNEQYF
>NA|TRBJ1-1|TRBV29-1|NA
TGCAGCGTGTCCGGGACATCCAACACTGAAGCTTTCTTT
CSVSGTSNTEAFF
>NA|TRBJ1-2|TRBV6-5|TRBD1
TGTGCCAGCAGTTTCGGGACAGGGGGCGATGGCTACACCTTC
CASSFGTGGDGYTF
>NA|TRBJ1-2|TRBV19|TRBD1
TGTGCCAGTAGCAATACCGGGACAGGGGATTTCTATGGCTACACCTTC
CASSNTGTGDFYGYTF
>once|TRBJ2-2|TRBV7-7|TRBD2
TGTGCCAGCAGCGCGGGTAGCGGGAGGGCTGTTGATGACACCGGGGAGCTGTTTTTT
CASSAGSGRAVDDTGELFF
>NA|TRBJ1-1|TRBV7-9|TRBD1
TGTGCCAGCAGCTCCTCCGGGACAGGGTGGACTGAAGCTTTCTTT
CASSSSGTGWTEAFF
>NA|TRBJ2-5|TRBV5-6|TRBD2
TGTGCCAGCAGCTTCGGACTAGCCGGAGAGACCCAGTACTTC
CASSFGLAGETQYF
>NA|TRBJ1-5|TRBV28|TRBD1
TGTGCCAGCAGGGGGGACAGCCTCAATCAGCCCCAGCATTTT
CASRGDSLNQPQHF
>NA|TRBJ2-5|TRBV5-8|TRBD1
TGTGCCAGCACCCCGGACAGGGGGAACGATAAGACCCAGTACTTC
CASTPDRGNDKTQYF
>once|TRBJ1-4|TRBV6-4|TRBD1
TGTGCCAGCAGTGAAAAGGGGGCGCGTAATGAAAAACTGTTTTTT
CASSEKGARNEKLFF
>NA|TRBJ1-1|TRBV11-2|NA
TGTGCCAGCAGCCTGCAGGGGATACTGAACACTGAAGCTTTCTTT
CASSLQGILNTEAFF
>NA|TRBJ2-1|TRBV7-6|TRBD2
TGTGCCAGCAGCTTAGCGCCTGGCGGGAGTGGGAATGAGCAGTTCTTC
CASSLAPGGSGNEQFF
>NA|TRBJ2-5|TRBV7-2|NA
TGTGCCAGCAGCACGAGACACGTTCGAGAGACCCAGTACTTC
CASSTRHVRETQYF
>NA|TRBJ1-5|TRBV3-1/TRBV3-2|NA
TGTGCCAGCAGCCAAGGAACAGCAAATCAGCCCCAGCATTTT
CASSQGTANQPQHF
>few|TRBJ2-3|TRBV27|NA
TGTGCCAGCACCCCCAGTGGGGGGGGCGTAGCTGCAGATACGCAGTATTTT
CASTPSGGGVAADTQYF
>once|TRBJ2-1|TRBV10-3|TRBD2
TGTGCCATGACACCTGAGGCTAGCGGAGATTACAATGAGCAGTTCTTC
CAMTPEASGDYNEQFF
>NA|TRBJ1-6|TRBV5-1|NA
TGCGCCAGCAGCAGGGGTGTGTTTCCAAACCTTAATTCACCCCTCCACTTT
CASSRGVFPNLNSPLHF
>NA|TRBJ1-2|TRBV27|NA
TGTGCCAGCAGTACGGACAGCAACTATGGCTACACCTTC
CASSTDSNYGYTF
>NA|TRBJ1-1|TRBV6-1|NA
TGTGCCAGCAGTGATTTATTATTGAACACTGAAGCTTTCTTT
CASSDLLLNTEAFF
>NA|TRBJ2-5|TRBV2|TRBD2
TGTGCCAGCAGTGAAGCGCTTCCGGGGGGTGAAGAGACCCAGTACTTC
CASSEALPGGEETQYF